The present T cell receptor (beta chain) was sequenced within a study of blood T cell repertoires in COVID-19. Study in general: Samples taken during acute and convalescent COVID-19 were collected in the United States, Italy and Spain. PBMCs, B-cell-depleted T cells, or T cells provided the cDNA or gDNA that made up the material.

The CDR3 loop spans 15 amino acids. V was cut by 4 bases and J by 1 base, with 13 bases left in between. Germline lookup yields CDR1 LNHDA and CDR2 SQIVND (reference sequence). Per the original methods: Amplification of reference gene primers provided the estimated nucleated cell counts. Only in-frame clones appear in the TCRdb table, and some are missing; sequencing was by immunoSEQ multiplex PCR. The DNA was the basis for D and trimming; V, J and clone size are from that table. Of approximately 81,000 clones in the sample, roughly 78% were seen once. The gene calls are TRBV19 and TRBJ1-1, with D tentatively TRBD1 (6 bases). Sequenced: peripheral blood. The receptor comes from a human donor in a cohort sampled during active COVID-19. This CDR3 reads CASSSGGARNTEAFF. CDR3 sequence (DNA): TGTGCCAGTAGTAGTGGGGGGGCGCGGAACACTGAAGCTTTCTTT.